The 22 T cell receptor beta chains below were found in one sample sequenced in a study of T cell repertoires in cytomegalovirus infection. TCRdb fed the reads into MiXCR, producing one record per CDR3 protein. The repertoire holds 900,000 to 950,000 distinct CDR3 sequences, with roughly 30% as singletons. Antigens for these TCRs are unknown. Sample: cultured CD8+ T cells from PBMCs, taken from culture after CMV antigen stimulation. These TCRs come from a human donor in good health (CMV status not recorded). Some clones in this sample may be carry-over from other donors' samples.

The chain is built from TRBV12-3 or TRBV12-4 and TRBJ1-4; D gene uncertain. The V gene lost 8 bases and the J gene lost 3 bases, with 16 bases spanning the gap. The CDR3 is 15 residues long. The CDR3 region is CASSAPGAANEKLFF. The CDR3 region has the DNA TGTGCCAGCTCTGCCCCGGGAGCGGCTAATGAAAAACTGTTTTTT.

This clonotype was seen repeatedly, ten times or more. V usage is TRBV5-6 and J usage is TRBJ2-7; no clear D. Deletions cut 4 bases from V and 1 base from J, with 18 bases between. This CDR3 comprises 16 residues. Germline-derived CDR1 and CDR2 are SGHDT and YYEEEE. The CDR3 region has the DNA TGTGCCAGCAGCCACCGGACGTCTGGGCGGTCCTACGAGCAGTACGTC. It is translated as CASSHRTSGRSYEQYV.

There are a few counts of this clonotype. This chain connects TRBV29-1 to TRBJ2-5; 7 bases align to TRBD1. This CDR3 has 15 amino acids. V trimming: 0 bases; J trimming: 1 base; junction bases outside the gene matches: 5. In germline, CDR1 is SQVTM, CDR2 ANQGSEA. The chain's CDR3 is CSVEDSGTAQETQYF. CDR3 in DNA: TGCAGCGTTGAAGATTCGGGGACAGCCCAAGAGACCCAGTACTTC.

This clonotype was detected only a few times. This chain joins TRBV7-9 and TRBJ1-3; TRBD1 matches at 8 bases. This CDR3 has 16 amino acids. V gave up 4 bases and J gave up 4 bases; unmatched junction bases: 9. From germline, CDR1 is SEHNR and CDR2 FQNEAQ (reference sequence). The CDR3 sequence is CASSSGQGSVGNTIYF. CDR3 coding DNA: TGTGCCAGCAGCTCAGGACAGGGATCGGTCGGAAACACCATATATTTT.

This clonotype was seen repeatedly, ten times or more. This chain links TRBV7-6 with TRBJ2-2, with D possibly called TRBD1 or TRBD2 (5 bases each). Looked up from germline, CDR1 is SGHVS and CDR2 is FNYEAQ. This CDR3 is 15 amino acids long. Trimming stripped 5 bases from V and 6 bases from J, with 16 bases between. CDR3 sequence (DNA): TGTGCCAGCAGCCTAAGAGGGACCGCTGCCGGGGAGCTGTTTTTT. Protein product: CASSLRGTAAGELFF.

This chain uses TRBV7-6 with TRBJ2-1; maybe TRBD2 (5 bases). The CDR3 runs 17 residues. Germline CDR1 reads SGHVS; CDR2 reads FNYEAQ. The DNA for the CDR3 is TGTGTCACCCATCCAGCCTCAGCGGTATCCTCCTACAATGAGCAGTTCTTC. Its protein is CVTHPASAVSSYNEQFF.

This clonotype appeared a few times. This rearrangement joins TRBV27 to TRBJ2-5; D uncertain. CDR1 and CDR2 (germline): MNHEY, SMNVEV (reference sequence). V shed 5 bases and J shed 5 bases, with 12 bases lying between them. The CDR3 runs to 13 residues. This CDR3 reads CASSPVQGETQYF. For the CDR3, the DNA is TGTGCCAGCAGTCCGGTCCAAGGGGAGACCCAGTACTTC.

This clonotype came up once. The chain employs TRBV5-1 and TRBJ2-7; 10 bases line up with TRBD1. This CDR3 has 17 amino acids. Germline assignment: CDR1 SGHRS and CDR2 YFSETQ. Germline trimming cut 4 bases from V and 6 bases from J; bases unmatched to any gene: 16. The CDR3 reads CASSTWTGGYDFSEQYF. Here the CDR3 DNA reads TGCGCCAGCAGCACGTGGACAGGGGGGTACGACTTCTCCGAGCAGTACTTC.

A few counts support this clonotype. V gene TRBV13 combines with J gene TRBJ2-3; 11 positions agree with TRBD2. The germline V gene has CDR1 PRHDT and CDR2 FYEKMQ (reference sequence). Trimming removed 4 bases from V and 10 bases from J; junction bases left unmatched: 1. The CDR3 extends over 12 amino acids. In DNA form, the CDR3 reads TGTGCCAGCAGCTCGGGACTAGCGGCGCAGTATTTT. This sequence encodes CASSSGLAAQYF.

This clonotype has a handful of counts. The rearrangement joins TRBV28 to TRBJ2-3, with D maybe TRBD1 (5 bases). Trimming removed 3 bases from V and 3 bases from J, with 19 bases in between. Germline V gene sequence: CDR1 MDHEN, CDR2 SYDVKM. The CDR3 sequence is 17 residues long. The CDR3 nucleotides read TGTGCCAGCAGTTTCCCCCCTCTGGGGCCCATGACAGATACGCAGTATTTT. This translates into CASSFPPLGPMTDTQYF.

The chain couples TRBV14 to TRBJ2-7; D is undetermined. The V gene's germline CDR1 is SGHDN and CDR2 FVKESK. This CDR3 comprises 15 residues. Trimming removed 1 base from V and 3 bases from J, with 13 bases in between. CDR3 sequence reads: CASSQGIGGFYEQYF. In DNA form, the CDR3 reads TGTGCCAGCAGCCAAGGGATTGGTGGCTTCTACGAGCAGTACTTC.

V is TRBV20-1 and J is TRBJ2-2, with 10 bases that match TRBD2. This CDR3 has 17 amino acids. Germline V gene data show CDR1 as DFQATT and CDR2 as SNEGSKA (reference sequence). J lost 3 bases, V lost 6 bases, and 13 bases had no gene match. Here the CDR3 reads CSATSLERGGDTGELFF. The CDR3 DNA is TGCAGTGCCACCAGCCTTGAGCGGGGGGGCGACACCGGGGAGCTGTTTTTT.

This chain joins TRBV19 and TRBJ1-1, with 8 positions matching TRBD1. V lost 4 bases and J lost 4; bases outside the gene matches: 8. Germline-derived CDR1 and CDR2 are LNHDA and SQIVND (reference sequence). The CDR3 is made up of 15 amino acids. CDR3 in amino acids: CASSTWTGRGTEAFF. Written as DNA, the CDR3 is TGTGCCAGTAGTACTTGGACAGGGAGGGGCACTGAAGCTTTCTTT.

Comments on this clonotype: One end of the junction is discordant with germline, which a read error may explain. This chain links TRBV9 with TRBJ2-3, with TRBD2 matching 7 bases. This CDR3 has 15 residues. Germline CDR1 reads SGDLS; CDR2 reads YYNGEE. In nucleotides, the CDR3 is TGTGCCAGCACCGTAGGGACTACCCGCACAGATACGCAGTATTTT. As protein: CASTVGTTRTDTQYF. The full variable domain, rest sourced from reference TRBV9 and TRBJ2-3, is DSGVTQTPKHLITATGQRVTLRCSPRSGDLSVYWYQQSLDQGLQFLIQYYNGEERAKGNILERFSAQQFPDLHSELNLSSLELGDSALYFCASTVGTTRTDTQYFGPGTRLTVL.

The chain recombines TRBV7-8 with TRBJ2-7; 7 positions match TRBD1. Germline V gives CDR1 SGHVS, CDR2 FQNEAQ. Germline trimming cut 0 bases from V and 3 bases from J; bases unmatched to any gene: 2. The CDR3 extends over 14 amino acids. The CDR3 region has the DNA TGTGCCAGCAGCTTAGCGGACAGGTTCTACGAGCAGTACGTC. Translating gives CASSLADRFYEQYV.

The chain uses TRBV2 and TRBJ2-1; D is undetermined. The CDR3 consists of 14 residues. The germline V gene encodes CDR1 SNHLY and CDR2 FYNNEI. V was cut by 4 bases and J by 2 bases, with 9 bases left in between. The CDR3 here is CASSVRGAYNEQFF. CDR3 DNA sequence: TGTGCCAGCAGTGTCCGTGGGGCCTACAATGAGCAGTTCTTC.

The rearrangement links TRBV27 to TRBJ1-5; D is ambiguous. The CDR3 consists of 13 residues. Germline V CDR1 and CDR2: MNHEY, SMNVEV (reference sequence). V lost 6 bases, J lost 11 bases, and 17 bases lay in between. The CDR3 is CASRLTAEKAQHF. The CDR3 nucleotides are TGTGCCAGCAGGCTGACGGCGGAGAAAGCCCAGCATTTT.

This clonotype showed up just a few times. The chain is built from TRBV5-5 and TRBJ1-5; a possible D gene is TRBD1 (6 bases). The V gene lost 6 bases and the J gene lost 4 bases, with 14 bases spanning the gap. The CDR3 length is 14 residues. Germline V gene data show CDR1 as SGHKS and CDR2 as YYEKEE (reference sequence). The CDR3 sequence: CASTWGPLNQPQHF. The DNA for the CDR3 is TGTGCCAGCACCTGGGGGCCCTTAAATCAGCCCCAGCATTTT.

This chain links TRBV24-1 with TRBJ2-5; 7 nucleotides line up with TRBD2. CDR1 is KGHDR, CDR2 SFDVKD, per germline. Losses at the gene ends were 4 bases for V and 2 bases for J; bases not matched to a gene: 9. The CDR3 contains 16 residues. For the CDR3, the DNA is TGTGCCACCAGTGACCCGATACCAGCGGGGCAAGAGACCCAGTACTTC. Translating gives CATSDPIPAGQETQYF.

This clonotype was recorded many times. DNA of the CDR3: TGTGCCAGCAGCTTAGTTTCACCATTACAGTACAATGAGCAGTTCTTC. Translation gives CASSLVSPLQYNEQFF. This chain uses TRBV7-9 with TRBJ2-1, with D hard to call. The CDR3 length is 16 residues. CDR1 and CDR2 from the germline V gene are SEHNR and FQNEAQ (reference sequence). Between the trimmed V and J ends, which lost 1 base and 4 bases, there was a span of 14 bases. Full variable domain (outside the CDR3, taken from reference TRBV7-9 and TRBJ2-1): DTGVSQNPRHKITKRGQNVTFRCDPISEHNRLYWYRQTLGQGPEFLTYFQNEAQLEKSRLLSDRFSAERPKGSFSTLEIQRTEQGDSAMYLCASSLVSPLQYNEQFFGPGTRLTVL.

This chain joins TRBV7-9 and TRBJ1-2, with TRBD1 as a possible D gene (5 bases). Germline V gene sequence: CDR1 SEHNR, CDR2 FQNEAQ (reference sequence). The V and J ends lost 5 bases and 4 bases respectively, with 11 bases between them. The CDR3 consists of 13 residues. CDR3 nucleotide sequence: TGTGCCAGCAGCAAGGGACGACTCTATGGCTACACCTTC. It is translated as CASSKGRLYGYTF. The full variable domain, completed using reference TRBV7-9 and TRBJ1-2, is DTGVSQNPRHKITKRGQNVTFRCDPISEHNRLYWYRQTLGQGPEFLTYFQNEAQLEKSRLLSDRFSAERPKGSFSTLEIQRTEQGDSAMYLCASSKGRLYGYTFGSGTRLTVV.

This rearrangement joins TRBV6-5 to TRBJ2-7; 10 nucleotides align to TRBD1. The ends lost 7 bases at V and 3 bases at J; junction bases unmatched: 3. The CDR3 consists of 13 residues. CDR1 and CDR2 (germline): MNHEY, SVGAGI. CDR3 DNA sequence: TGTGCCAGCACCTGGGACAGGGGCTACGAGCAGTACTTC. It yields the protein CASTWDRGYEQYF.